These 31 T cell receptor beta chains were all obtained from the same sample, sequenced in a study of blood T cell repertoires in COVID-19. Clones were sequenced by immunoSEQ multiplex PCR, and TCRdb holds only the in-frame ones, with some missing. The top ten clones hold about 1.2% of a sample with tens of thousands of clones, around 82% of them seen once. The sample consisted of peripheral blood. These receptors were taken from a woman over 75 with acute or convalescent COVID-19.

This chain links TRBV5-4 with TRBJ2-7, with D possibly matching TRBD2 (7 bases). CDR3 length equals 17 residues. Looked up from germline, CDR1 is SGHNT and CDR2 is YYREEE (reference sequence). V was clipped by 3 bases and J by 6 bases, with 25 bases between them. The CDR3 loop reads CASSWDGGPPPTGEQYF. Written as DNA, the CDR3 is TGTGCCAGCAGCTGGGACGGGGGGCCCCCCCCCACGGGCGAGCAGTACTTC.

This clone was recorded a few times. The rearrangement joins TRBV9 to TRBJ2-7, with 10 bases lining up with TRBD1. Trimming removed 4 bases from V and 7 bases from J; junction bases left unmatched: 14. The CDR3 contains 16 residues. The V gene's germline CDR1 is SGDLS and CDR2 YYNGEE. The CDR3 nucleotides read TGTGCCAGCAGCTTGGGGACAGGGGCTTTAACGTGGGAGCAGTACTTC. Translated: CASSLGTGALTWEQYF.

The chain links TRBV25-1 to TRBJ1-2, with 8 positions matching TRBD1. The CDR3 covers 14 residues. Germline V CDR1 and CDR2: MGHDK, SYGVNS. The junction had 8 bases not matched to a gene; V was cut back by 3 bases and J by 8 bases. CDR3 sequence (DNA): TGTGCCAGCAGTGAGGGGGACAGGCTGTGGGGCTACACCTTC. Residues: CASSEGDRLWGYTF.

The chain carries TRBV6-1 and TRBJ1-1; TRBD1 is a possible D gene (6 bases). The CDR3 consists of 14 residues. Germline CDR1 reads MNHNS; CDR2 reads SASEGT. Deletions cut 3 bases from V and 7 bases from J, with 15 bases between. The CDR3 region is CASSDLGGGGEAFF. CDR3 bases: TGTGCCAGCAGTGATCTAGGGGGAGGGGGTGAAGCTTTCTTT.

In its sample, this clone was seen once. The chain links TRBV9 to TRBJ2-3; perhaps TRBD2 as D (5 bases). This CDR3 region has 14 residues. V was pared by 4 bases and J by 5 bases, with 14 bases between. Per the germline V gene, CDR1 is SGDLS and CDR2 is YYNGEE. CDR3 DNA: TGTGCCAGCAGCCGCGGAGGCTCAGAAGATACGCAGTATTTT. Its translation: CASSRGGSEDTQYF. Full variable domain (rest looked up from reference TRBV9 and TRBJ2-3): DSGVTQTPKHLITATGQRVTLRCSPRSGDLSVYWYQQSLDQGLQFLIQYYNGEERAKGNILERFSAQQFPDLHSELNLSSLELGDSALYFCASSRGGSEDTQYFGPGTRLTVL.

V is TRBV5-1 and J is TRBJ2-7; D remains ambiguous. The CDR3 totals 14 residues. The V gene's germline CDR1 is SGHRS and CDR2 YFSETQ. V lost 1 base, J lost 7 bases, and 15 bases lay in between. In DNA, the CDR3 is TGCGCCAGCAGCTTGTACGGTAACCCTACTGAGCAGTACTTC. It translates to CASSLYGNPTEQYF.

The chain has TRBV28 and TRBJ1-3; 9 nucleotides align to TRBD1. The germline CDR1 and CDR2 sequences are MDHEN and SYDVKM. This CDR3 comprises 16 residues. The V and J ends lost 5 bases and 0 bases, in that order; junction bases with no gene match: 5. The CDR3 loop reads CASSPGTGSSGNTIYF. In DNA, the CDR3 is TGTGCCAGCAGTCCCGGGACAGGGAGCTCTGGAAACACCATATATTTT.

This chain uses TRBV12-3 or TRBV12-4 with TRBJ2-5; D perhaps matches TRBD1 (5 bases). The CDR3 is 12 residues long. The V and J ends lost 4 bases and 3 bases respectively, with 6 bases between them. In DNA, the CDR3 is TGTGCCAGCAGTTCCAGGGAAGAGACCCAGTACTTC. Its translation: CASSSREETQYF.

V is TRBV14 and J is TRBJ2-5; TRBD2 might be the D (6 bases). V was clipped by 1 base and J by 5 bases, with 17 bases between them. Germline CDR1 is SGHDN and CDR2 is FVKESK. This CDR3 contains 16 residues. CDR3 in amino acids: CASSQGGLPKGETQYF. DNA for the CDR3: TGTGCCAGCAGCCAAGGGGGACTCCCTAAAGGGGAGACCCAGTACTTC.

This chain links TRBV5-1 with TRBJ2-7; 8 bases match TRBD1. V lost 2 bases and J lost 3; bases outside the gene matches: 7. This CDR3 is 15 amino acids long. CDR1 SGHRS and CDR2 YFSETQ come from the germline V gene. The CDR3 here is CASSLGTGLVYEQYF. CDR3 bases: TGCGCCAGCAGCTTAGGGACAGGTCTCGTCTACGAGCAGTACTTC.

V usage is TRBV7-8 and J usage is TRBJ2-7; the D gene is possibly TRBD1 (8 bases). V dropped 6 bases and J dropped 9 bases, with 27 bases sitting between them. CDR1 is SGHVS, CDR2 FQNEAQ, per germline. This CDR3 region has 16 residues. The CDR3 reads CASSSGQGGVGEGQYF. In nucleotides, the CDR3 is TGTGCCAGCAGTTCCGGACAGGGAGGGGTCGGAGAGGGGCAGTACTTC.

V and J are TRBV19 and TRBJ1-2; possible D gene TRBD1, 5 bases. CDR3 length equals 14 residues. The V end lost 4 bases, the J end lost 8 bases, and 17 bases lay between the germline ends. The germline CDR1 and CDR2 sequences are LNHDA and SQIVND (reference sequence). The CDR3: CASSKGRPRGGYTF. For the CDR3, the DNA is TGTGCCAGTAGTAAGGGACGTCCGCGGGGGGGCTACACCTTC.

The gene calls are TRBV5-4 and TRBJ2-4; 7 nucleotides align to TRBD2. CDR3 length equals 15 residues. The V segment lost 3 bases and the J segment 2 bases; nucleotides outside the gene matches: 5. Germline V gives CDR1 SGHNT, CDR2 YYREEE (reference sequence). The CDR3 coding sequence is TGTGCCAGCAGCTGGTCGGGGGGTACCAAAAACATTCAGTACTTC. It codes for CASSWSGGTKNIQYF.

J is TRBJ2-7 and V is TRBV2; a weak D match, TRBD1 (6 bases). Trimming took off 8 bases at V and 1 base at J, with 9 bases between the two ends. This CDR3 has 12 residues. Germline-derived CDR1 and CDR2 are SNHLY and FYNNEI. The CDR3 DNA sequence: TGTGCCAGCGGGCAGGGGTCCTACGAGCAGTACTTC. Amino acids: CASGQGSYEQYF.

The V and J genes are TRBV6-5 and TRBJ1-1; the D is unclear. This CDR3 comprises 13 residues. Germline assignment: CDR1 MNHEY and CDR2 SVGAGI. V lost 7 bases to trimming and J lost 5 bases, with 14 bases between them. The CDR3 DNA follows: TGTGCCAGCACCCCTGATTTACGGACTGAAGCTTTCTTT. It is translated as CASTPDLRTEAFF.

The CDR3 DNA reads TGTGCCAGCAGTTTAGCAGGGGGGTTTGCTTTCTTT. Residues: CASSLAGGFAFF. The chain links TRBV28 to TRBJ1-1, with 7 nucleotides matching TRBD1. The CDR3 totals 12 residues. J was trimmed by 11 bases and V by 2 bases; bases with no gene match: 5. Germline CDR1 is MDHEN and CDR2 is SYDVKM.

The CDR3, as DNA: TGCGCCAGCAGCATCGAAGGATTTAGAGCGGGAGTGAAGACCCAGTACTTC. This gives the protein CASSIEGFRAGVKTQYF. This chain joins TRBV5-1 and TRBJ2-5; 8 bases are shared with TRBD2. The CDR3 loop spans 17 amino acids. CDR1 is SGHRS, CDR2 YFSETQ, per germline. Trimming took 4 bases from V and 6 from J; bases not matched to a gene: 17.

This clone was seen a single time. The chain joins TRBV28 to TRBJ2-5; 7 nucleotides align to TRBD2. Per germline, CDR1 MDHEN and CDR2 SYDVKM. Germline trimming cut 2 bases from V and 2 bases from J; bases unmatched to any gene: 8. There are 16 residues in the CDR3. CDR3 residues: CASSLINLRGQETQYF. The CDR3 DNA reads as TGTGCCAGCAGTTTAATTAACTTGCGGGGGCAAGAGACCCAGTACTTC.

This chain joins TRBV4-2 and TRBJ1-2, with D unclear. The length of the CDR3 is 16 residues. V was trimmed by 4 bases and J by 3 bases, leaving 18 bases between them. Germline lookup yields CDR1 LGHNA and CDR2 YNFKEQ. CDR3 bases: TGTGCCAGCAGCCTCCCGGGGAGGGAAGGTGACTATGGCTACACCTTC. Encoded protein: CASSLPGREGDYGYTF.

The chain recombines TRBV7-9 with TRBJ2-3, with TRBD2 matching 8 bases. The germline V gene encodes CDR1 SEHNR and CDR2 FQNEAQ (reference sequence). The ends lost 3 bases at V and 4 bases at J; junction bases unmatched: 6. The CDR3 runs 15 residues. CDR3 in DNA: TGTGCCAGCAGCTTCGTTGCGGGGGGCTCAGATACGCAGTATTTT. Its protein is CASSFVAGGSDTQYF.

The chain's CDR3 is CASSPASGTSGRASYNEQFF. DNA for the CDR3: TGTGCCAGCAGCCCCGCATCCGGGACTAGCGGGAGGGCCTCCTACAATGAGCAGTTCTTC. The J gene is TRBJ2-1, the V gene TRBV7-8; 16 nucleotides align to TRBD2. The CDR3 is 20 amino acids. V dropped 5 bases and J dropped 0; count of bases not matched to a gene: 10. Germline V lookup: CDR1 SGHVS, CDR2 FQNEAQ.

Comment on this clone: The DNA is left out, because the CDR3 cannot be placed on it with certainty; the CDR3 is given as TCRdb lists it. The genes are TRBV19 and TRBJ1-5. The CDR3 comprises 15 residues, both ends counted. Germline CDR1 and CDR2: LNHDA and SQIVND (reference sequence). CDR3 amino acids: CASSTSGPEGQPQHF.

CDR3 in DNA: TGTGCCAGCTCACCACTTACAGGGGCTACTTCCTACGAGCAGTACTTC. Amino acids: CASSPLTGATSYEQYF. The chain uses TRBV18 and TRBJ2-7, with 7 bases that match TRBD1. V shed 1 base, J shed 1 base, and the junction held 7 bases outside the gene matches. CDR3 length: 16 amino acids. Germline lookup yields CDR1 KGHSH and CDR2 LQKENI.

The chain carries TRBV12-3 or TRBV12-4 and TRBJ1-1; 8 bases map to TRBD1. This CDR3 region has 12 residues. With V trimmed by 5 bases and J by 11 bases, 7 bases remained unmatched. CDR3 in amino acids: CASSLQGARAFF. DNA of the CDR3: TGTGCCAGCAGTCTGCAGGGGGCTAGGGCTTTCTTT.

This chain joins TRBV27 and TRBJ1-2; D is unclear. The germline V and J ends were trimmed by 6 bases and 4 bases, with 9 bases remaining between them. The germline V gene has CDR1 MNHEY and CDR2 SMNVEV (reference sequence). The CDR3 contains 12 residues. The CDR3 nucleotides read TGTGCCAGCAGGGGAGCGGGCTATGGCTACACCTTC. This gives the protein CASRGAGYGYTF.

About this clone itself: Within the sample, other DNA sequences also encode this same CDR3. The J gene is TRBJ1-5, the V gene TRBV24-1; D perhaps matches TRBD1 (6 bases). The CDR3 runs 13 residues. Per the germline V gene, CDR1 is KGHDR and CDR2 is SFDVKD. The V and J ends lost 0 bases and 7 bases respectively, with 6 bases between them. The CDR3 bases are TGTGCCACCAGTGATTTGAGGGGGCAGCCCCAGCATTTT. It encodes CATSDLRGQPQHF.

This clone showed up just a few times. This chain links TRBV7-9 with TRBJ1-3, with unresolved D. This CDR3 is built from 14 residues. V lost 5 bases to trimming and J lost 4 bases, with 12 bases between them. The germline CDR1 and CDR2 sequences are SEHNR and FQNEAQ (reference sequence). The CDR3 DNA reads TGTGCCAGCAGCCCCGATGGAGCCGGAAACACCATATATTTT. Its protein product is CASSPDGAGNTIYF. The full variable domain, completed using reference TRBV7-9 and TRBJ1-3, is DTGVSQNPRHKITKRGQNVTFRCDPISEHNRLYWYRQTLGQGPEFLTYFQNEAQLEKSRLLSDRFSAERPKGSFSTLEIQRTEQGDSAMYLCASSPDGAGNTIYFGEGSWLTVV.

The CDR3 DNA follows: TGTGCCAGCAGCCAAGCATCTGCAACAGGGGTTGGATATGGCTACACCTTC. Translated: CASSQASATGVGYGYTF. V is TRBV14 and J is TRBJ1-2; 7 bases match TRBD1. J gave up 5 bases and V 1 base, and 13 bases lay outside the gene matches. This CDR3 is 17 amino acids long. Germline loops: CDR1 SGHDN, CDR2 FVKESK.

This clone was found a few times. The chain uses TRBV19 and TRBJ1-6; possibly TRBD1 for D (5 bases). There are 14 residues in the CDR3. Per germline, CDR1 LNHDA and CDR2 SQIVND (reference sequence). Trimming shortened V by 3 bases and J by 7 bases, and 10 bases separated the two germline ends. CDR3 sequence (DNA): TGTGCCAGTAGTATCGTGCCAGGGAATTCACCCCTCCACTTT. Protein: CASSIVPGNSPLHF.

The V call is TRBV9, the J call TRBJ1-3; maybe TRBD1 (6 bases). From germline, CDR1 is SGDLS and CDR2 YYNGEE. Trimming removed 3 bases at V and 2 bases at J, with 15 bases between. This CDR3 has 16 residues. CDR3 amino acids: CASSATSGEAGNTIYF. The CDR3 DNA sequence: TGTGCCAGCAGCGCAACCTCAGGGGAAGCTGGAAACACCATATATTTT.

CDR3 nucleotides: TGCGCCAGCAGTGAGCCCGGGTGGACAGGGGTTTCACCCCTCCACTTT. Residues: CASSEPGWTGVSPLHF. J is TRBJ1-6 and V is TRBV10-2; 9 bases agree with TRBD1. Trimming cost V 2 bases and J 9 bases; bases outside gene matches: 8. The CDR3 runs to 16 residues. Germline V lookup: CDR1 WSHSY, CDR2 SAAADI.